These T cell receptor beta chains were read from a single sample in a study of blood T cell repertoires in COVID-19. Clones were sequenced by immunoSEQ multiplex PCR, and TCRdb holds only the in-frame ones, with some missing. The sample has 250,000 or so clones, approximately 86% seen once; the top ten hold around 9%. The sample was peripheral blood. These receptors were taken from a middle-aged man with active or convalescent COVID-19. The CDR3 runs from the conserved cysteine through the conserved F or W. The D gene is left open where the match is weak. The size field is filled for only some rows; it gives once, few, many or a size class.

NA	TRBD1	TRBV5-1	TRBJ2-7	CASSLPPTTGGLYEQYF	TGCGCCAGCAGCTTGCCGCCCACGACAGGGGGTTTGTACGAGCAGTACTTC
NA	TRBD1	TRBV24-1	TRBJ2-7	CATSTPPGTGNSEQYF	TGTGCCACCAGCACCCCACCCGGGACAGGGAATTCCGAGCAGTACTTC
few	NA	TRBV5-1	TRBJ1-2	CASSLDLLASSGNYGYTF	TGCGCCAGCAGCTTGGATTTATTAGCGTCTTCCGGTAACTATGGCTACACCTTC
NA	NA	TRBV21-1	TRBJ1-3	CASSKRGHRSGNTIYF	TGTGCCAGCAGCAAAAGGGGACACCGCTCTGGAAACACCATATATTTT
few	TRBD1	TRBV5-1	TRBJ1-2	CASSLGMDRLSRYTF	TGCGCCAGCAGCTTGGGTATGGACAGGTTATCGCGCTACACCTTC
NA	TRBD1	TRBV7-2	TRBJ2-7	CASSSGQGFYEQYF	TGTGCCAGCAGCTCGGGACAGGGGTTCTACGAGCAGTACTTC
NA	NA	TRBV6-5	TRBJ2-7	CASKFAGSNEQYF	TGTGCCAGCAAATTCGCCGGGTCGAACGAGCAGTACTTC
once	NA	TRBV7-8	TRBJ2-1	CASSLGIYNEQFF	TGTGCCAGCAGCTTGGGCATCTACAATGAGCAGTTCTTC
NA	TRBD1	TRBV2	TRBJ1-2	CASSFGQEGFGYGYTF	TGTGCCAGCAGTTTCGGACAGGAGGGATTTGGGTATGGCTACACCTTC
NA	NA	TRBV24-1	TRBJ2-1	CATSDRDSGSYNEQFF	TGTGCCACCAGTGACAGGGACTCTGGATCCTACAATGAGCAGTTCTTC
NA	TRBD1	TRBV6-5	TRBJ1-6	CASSYSSTGATPLHF	TGTGCCAGCAGTTACTCATCGACAGGGGCTACACCCCTCCACTTT
NA	NA	TRBV5-5	TRBJ1-5	CASSFTGANQPQHF	TGTGCCAGCAGCTTCACAGGAGCGAATCAGCCCCAGCATTTT
few	NA	TRBV5-6	TRBJ1-1	CASSPTSQGLMNTEAFF	TGTGCCAGCAGCCCGACATCACAGGGACTAATGAACACTGAAGCTTTCTTT
NA	TRBD2	TRBV13	TRBJ2-3	CASSQLAGGVRGDTQYF	TGTGCCAGCAGCCAACTAGCGGGAGGAGTCCGGGGGGATACGCAGTATTTT
NA	NA	TRBV9	TRBJ1-4	CASSVGGANEKLFF	TGTGCCAGCAGCGTAGGTGGAGCTAATGAAAAACTGTTTTTT
NA	NA	TRBV5-4	TRBJ2-1	CASSLASYNEQFF	TGTGCCAGCAGCTTGGCGTCTTACAATGAGCAGTTCTTC
NA	TRBD1	TRBV27	TRBJ2-6	CASRARGSGANVLTF	TGTGCCAGCAGGGCCAGGGGGTCTGGGGCCAACGTCCTGACTTTC
NA	TRBD1	TRBV2	TRBJ2-3	CASGSSGGEGTDTQYF	TGTGCCAGCGGTTCCTCAGGGGGCGAGGGCACAGATACGCAGTATTTT
once	TRBD1	TRBV5-4	TRBJ1-2	CASRGGQGYGYTF	TGTGCCAGCAGAGGGGGACAGGGGTATGGCTACACCTTC
NA	TRBD1	TRBV7-9	TRBJ2-1	CASSTRQGPSSYNEQFF	TGTGCCAGCAGCACCAGACAGGGCCCCAGCTCCTACAATGAGCAGTTCTTC
NA	NA	TRBV14	TRBJ1-1	CASSPWGRVGNTEAFF	TGTGCCAGCAGCCCTTGGGGCAGGGTAGGGAACACTGAAGCTTTCTTT
few	NA	TRBV9	TRBJ2-7	CASSVGTNSYEQYF	TGTGCCAGCAGCGTAGGGACAAACTCCTACGAGCAGTACTTC
once	TRBD1	TRBV10-2	TRBJ2-7	CASSGPGQGSYEQYF	TGCGCCAGCAGTGGACCGGGACAGGGGTCCTACGAGCAGTACTTC
few	TRBD1	TRBV18	TRBJ2-7	CASSPRDSYEQYF	TGTGCCAGCTCACCAAGGGACAGCTACGAGCAGTACTTC
NA	NA	TRBV6-5	TRBJ2-3	CASSTRGPDTQYF	TGTGCCAGCAGTACGAGAGGGCCAGATACGCAGTATTTT
NA	TRBD1	TRBV27	TRBJ2-1	CASSLDRGNEQFF	TGTGCCAGCAGTTTGGACAGGGGTAATGAGCAGTTCTTC
NA	NA	TRBV5-4	TRBJ2-5	CASSLSQKETQYF	TGTGCCAGCAGCTTGTCCCAGAAAGAGACCCAGTACTTC
NA	NA	TRBV12-3/TRBV12-4	TRBJ2-1	CASSPGNEQFF	TGTGCCAGCAGTCCAGGGAATGAGCAGTTCTTC
few	NA	TRBV18	TRBJ2-7	CASSPGLPSYEQYF	TGTGCCAGCTCCCCCGGGTTACCCTCCTACGAGCAGTACTTC
NA	NA	TRBV6-5	TRBJ1-2	CASSNLAEHYGYTF	TGTGCCAGCAGCAACCTCGCGGAACACTATGGCTACACCTTC
NA	TRBD1	TRBV19	TRBJ1-5	CASSAGTGRGGQPQHF	TGTGCCAGTAGCGCCGGGACAGGGCGAGGAGGTCAGCCCCAGCATTTT
NA	NA	TRBV7-9	TRBJ1-1	CASSFRGAPSAFF	TGTGCCAGCAGCTTTAGGGGTGCCCCCTCGGCTTTCTTT
NA	TRBD1	TRBV7-9	TRBJ2-2	CASSSTRTGRNTGELFF	TGTGCCAGCAGTTCCACCCGGACAGGGCGGAACACCGGGGAGCTGTTTTTT
NA	NA	TRBV6-5	TRBJ1-1	CASSYSRADMNTEAFF	TGTGCCAGCAGTTACTCTCGGGCGGACATGAACACTGAAGCTTTCTTT
NA	TRBD1	TRBV5-8	TRBJ1-5	CASSLARQGMDSNQPQHF	TGTGCCAGCAGCTTGGCTCGACAGGGCATGGACAGCAATCAGCCCCAGCATTTT
few	TRBD1	TRBV27	TRBJ1-2	CASKGEGQELIGYGYTF	TGTGCCAGCAAAGGAGAGGGACAGGAGTTGATAGGCTATGGCTACACCTTC
NA	NA	TRBV27	TRBJ2-2	CASSSEGGTGELFF	TGTGCCAGCAGTTCGGAGGGCGGCACCGGGGAGCTGTTTTTT
NA	TRBD1	TRBV3-1/TRBV3-2	TRBJ2-2	CASSQGTGGRYTGELFF	TGTGCCAGCAGCCAAGGGACAGGGGGCCGGTACACCGGGGAGCTGTTTTTT
NA	NA	TRBV12-5	TRBJ1-4	CASGVRSGEKLFF	TGTGCTAGTGGTGTCCGGTCCGGGGAAAAACTGTTTTTT
NA	NA	TRBV3-1/TRBV3-2	TRBJ1-1	CASSQESWRSRAFF	TGTGCCAGCAGCCAAGAAAGTTGGCGGAGTAGAGCTTTCTTT
NA	TRBD1	TRBV12-3/TRBV12-4	TRBJ1-2	CASSSTGAYGYTF	TGTGCCAGCAGCTCAACAGGGGCCTATGGCTACACCTTC
NA	TRBD1	TRBV29-1	TRBJ1-4	CSDTGQGVEKLFF	TGCAGCGATACGGGACAGGGGGTTGAAAAACTGTTTTTT
NA	NA	TRBV5-6	TRBJ1-1	CASSLIDRTRGEAFF	TGTGCCAGCAGCTTGATTGACAGGACGAGGGGTGAAGCTTTCTTT
NA	TRBD1	TRBV6-5	TRBJ1-5	CASRRQGSGNQPQHF	TGTGCCAGCAGGAGACAGGGGTCTGGCAATCAGCCCCAGCATTTT
NA	NA	TRBV27	TRBJ2-6	CASSLSSAAPGIGANVLTF	TGTGCCAGCAGTTTATCGTCGGCCGCCCCCGGGATTGGGGCCAACGTCCTGACTTTC
few	NA	TRBV12-3/TRBV12-4	TRBJ2-7	CASSSLRGYEQYF	TGTGCCAGCAGTTCCCTCAGAGGGTACGAGCAGTACTTC
NA	TRBD1	TRBV29-1	TRBJ1-2	CSVYGGGGDGYTF	TGCAGCGTTTATGGTGGAGGGGGCGATGGCTACACCTTC
NA	NA	TRBV5-5	TRBJ1-1	CASSLTQLTKEAFF	TGTGCCAGCAGCTTAACACAGCTTACCAAAGAAGCTTTCTTT